This T cell receptor beta chain is from a study of blood T cell repertoires in COVID-19. Study information: COVID-19 samples, acute and convalescent, were from the United States, Italy and Spain.

As processed by the authors: Reference gene primer amplification in the assay estimated nucleated cell counts. Only in-frame clones appear in the TCRdb table, and some are missing; sequencing was by immunoSEQ multiplex PCR. The V and J calls and clone size are taken from that table; D and trimming were inferred from the DNA. The repertoire holds a few hundred thousand clones, 88% seen once, with roughly an eighth in the top ten. Patients of the Seattle cohort, enrolled during active infection, were followed longitudinally. Germline CDR1 and CDR2: LGHNA and YNFKEQ. Between the trimmed V and J ends, which lost 1 base and 0 bases, there was a span of 7 bases. The CDR3 has 14 residues.

This chain connects TRBV4-2 to TRBJ2-7; D gene unclear. The receptor's source is a woman aged 50 to 60 with COVID-19, enrolled during active disease. The specimen was peripheral blood. For the CDR3, the DNA is TGTGCCAGCAGCCAAGCGCGGAGCTCCTACGAGCAGTACTTC. Its protein is CASSQARSSYEQYF.